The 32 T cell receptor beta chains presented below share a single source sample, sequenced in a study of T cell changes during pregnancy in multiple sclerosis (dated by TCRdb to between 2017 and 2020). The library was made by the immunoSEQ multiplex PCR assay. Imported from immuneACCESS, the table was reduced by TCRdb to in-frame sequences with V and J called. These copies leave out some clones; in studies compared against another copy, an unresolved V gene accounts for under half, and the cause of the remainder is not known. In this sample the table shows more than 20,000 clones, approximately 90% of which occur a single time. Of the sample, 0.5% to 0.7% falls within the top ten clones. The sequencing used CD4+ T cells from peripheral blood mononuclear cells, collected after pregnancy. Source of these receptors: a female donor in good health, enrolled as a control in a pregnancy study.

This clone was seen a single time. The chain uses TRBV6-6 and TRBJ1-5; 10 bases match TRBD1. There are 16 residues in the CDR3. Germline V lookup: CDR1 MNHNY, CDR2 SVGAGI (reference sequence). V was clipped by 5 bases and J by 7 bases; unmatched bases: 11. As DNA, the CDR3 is TGTGCCAGCAGTCCCCAGGACAGGGGGGTTGGGCAGCCCCAGCATTTT. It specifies CASSPQDRGVGQPQHF.

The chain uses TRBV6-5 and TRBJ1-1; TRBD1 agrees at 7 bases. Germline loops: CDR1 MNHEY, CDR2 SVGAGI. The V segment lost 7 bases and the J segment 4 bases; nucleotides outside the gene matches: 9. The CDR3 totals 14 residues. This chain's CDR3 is CASIEYRGATEAFF. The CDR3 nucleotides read TGTGCCAGCATCGAGTACAGGGGAGCCACTGAAGCTTTCTTT.

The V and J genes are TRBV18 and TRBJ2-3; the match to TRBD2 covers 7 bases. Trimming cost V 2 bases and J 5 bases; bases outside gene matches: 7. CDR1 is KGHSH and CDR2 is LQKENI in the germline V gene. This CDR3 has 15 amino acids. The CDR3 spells CASSPMAGVRDTQYF. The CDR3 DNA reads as TGTGCCAGCTCACCAATGGCGGGAGTTAGAGATACGCAGTATTTT.

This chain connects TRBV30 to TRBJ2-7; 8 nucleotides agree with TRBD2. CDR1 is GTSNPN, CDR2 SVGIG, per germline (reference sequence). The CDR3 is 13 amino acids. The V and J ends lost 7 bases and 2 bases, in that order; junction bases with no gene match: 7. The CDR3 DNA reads TGTGCCTCGGGGGGGGTCCTCCCCTACGAGCAGTACTTC. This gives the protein CASGGVLPYEQYF. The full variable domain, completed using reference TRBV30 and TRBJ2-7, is SQTIHQWPATLVQPVGSPLSLECTVEGTSNPNLYWYRQAAGRGLQLLFYSVGIGQISSEVPQNLSASRPQDRQFILSSKKLLLSDSGFYLCASGGVLPYEQYFGPGTRLTVT.

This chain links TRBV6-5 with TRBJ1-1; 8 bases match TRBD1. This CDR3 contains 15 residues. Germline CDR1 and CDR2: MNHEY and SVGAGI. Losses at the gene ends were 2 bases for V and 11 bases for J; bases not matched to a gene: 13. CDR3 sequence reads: CASSYVATGVKGAFF. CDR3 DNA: TGTGCCAGCAGTTACGTGGCGACAGGGGTCAAAGGGGCTTTCTTT.

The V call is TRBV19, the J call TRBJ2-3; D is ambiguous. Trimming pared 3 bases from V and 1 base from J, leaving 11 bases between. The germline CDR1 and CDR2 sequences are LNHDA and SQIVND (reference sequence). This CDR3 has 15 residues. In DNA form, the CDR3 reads TGTGCCAGTAGTATTTTGTCGACTGGCACAGATACGCAGTATTTT. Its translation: CASSILSTGTDTQYF.

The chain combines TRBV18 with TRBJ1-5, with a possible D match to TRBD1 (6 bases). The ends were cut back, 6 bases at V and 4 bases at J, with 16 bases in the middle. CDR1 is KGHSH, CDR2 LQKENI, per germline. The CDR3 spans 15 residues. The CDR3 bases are TGTGCCAGCTCCGAGGGGGTAACAGGTAATCAGCCCCAGCATTTT. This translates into CASSEGVTGNQPQHF. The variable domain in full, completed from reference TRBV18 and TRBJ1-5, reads NAGVMQNPRHLVRRRGQEARLRCSPMKGHSHVYWYRQLPEEGLKFMVYLQKENIIDESGMPKERFSAEFPKEGPSILRIQQVVRGDSAAYFCASSEGVTGNQPQHFGDGTRLSIL.

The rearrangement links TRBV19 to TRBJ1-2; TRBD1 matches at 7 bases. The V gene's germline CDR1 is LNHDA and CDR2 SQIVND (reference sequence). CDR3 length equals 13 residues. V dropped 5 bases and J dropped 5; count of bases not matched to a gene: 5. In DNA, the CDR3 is TGTGCCAGTAGTGTGGGACAGCGTTATGGCTACACCTTC. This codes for CASSVGQRYGYTF. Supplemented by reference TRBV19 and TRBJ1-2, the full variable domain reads DGGITQSPKYLFRKEGQNVTLSCEQNLNHDAMYWYRQDPGQGLRLIYYSQIVNDFQKGDIAEGYSVSREKKESFPLTVTSAQKNPTAFYLCASSVGQRYGYTFGSGTRLTVV.

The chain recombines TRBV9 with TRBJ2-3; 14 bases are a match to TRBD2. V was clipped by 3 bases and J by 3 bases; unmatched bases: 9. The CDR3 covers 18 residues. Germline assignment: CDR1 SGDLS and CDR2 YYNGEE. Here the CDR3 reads CASSGKGTSGRSTDTQYF. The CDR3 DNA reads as TGTGCCAGCAGCGGGAAAGGGACTAGCGGGAGATCAACAGATACGCAGTATTTT. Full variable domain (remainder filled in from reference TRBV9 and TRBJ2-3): DSGVTQTPKHLITATGQRVTLRCSPRSGDLSVYWYQQSLDQGLQFLIQYYNGEERAKGNILERFSAQQFPDLHSELNLSSLELGDSALYFCASSGKGTSGRSTDTQYFGPGTRLTVL.

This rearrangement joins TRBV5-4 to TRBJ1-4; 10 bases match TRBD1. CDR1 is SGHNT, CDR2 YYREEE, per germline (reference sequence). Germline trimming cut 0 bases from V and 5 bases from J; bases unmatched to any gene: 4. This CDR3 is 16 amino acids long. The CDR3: CASSLGRQGANEKLFF. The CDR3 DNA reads TGTGCCAGCAGCTTGGGGAGACAGGGGGCGAATGAAAAACTGTTTTTT.

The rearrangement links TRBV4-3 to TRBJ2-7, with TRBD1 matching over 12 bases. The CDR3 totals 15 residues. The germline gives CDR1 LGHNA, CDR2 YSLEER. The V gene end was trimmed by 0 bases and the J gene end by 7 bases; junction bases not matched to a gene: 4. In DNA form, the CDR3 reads TGCGCCAGCAGCCAAGAGGGACAGGGGGCGAGGGAGCAGTACTTC. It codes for CASSQEGQGAREQYF.

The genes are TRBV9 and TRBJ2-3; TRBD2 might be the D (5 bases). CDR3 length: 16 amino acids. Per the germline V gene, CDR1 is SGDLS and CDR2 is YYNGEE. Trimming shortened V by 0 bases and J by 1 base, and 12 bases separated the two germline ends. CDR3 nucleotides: TGTGCCAGCAGCGTAGAGGCAATGAGGGGCACAGATACGCAGTATTTT. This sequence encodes CASSVEAMRGTDTQYF.

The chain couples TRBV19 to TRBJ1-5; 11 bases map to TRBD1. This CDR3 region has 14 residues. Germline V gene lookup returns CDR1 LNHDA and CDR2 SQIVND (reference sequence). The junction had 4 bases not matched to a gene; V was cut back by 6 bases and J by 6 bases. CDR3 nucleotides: TGTGCCAGTAGCGGACAGGGGGCAGGTCAGCCCCAGCATTTT. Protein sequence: CASSGQGAGQPQHF.

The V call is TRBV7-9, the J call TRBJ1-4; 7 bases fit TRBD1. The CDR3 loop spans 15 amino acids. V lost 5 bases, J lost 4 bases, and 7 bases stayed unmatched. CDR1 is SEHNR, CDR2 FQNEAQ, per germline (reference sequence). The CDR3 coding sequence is TGTGCCAGCAGCCGACTCCGGGACAGTAATGAAAAACTGTTTTTT. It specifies CASSRLRDSNEKLFF.

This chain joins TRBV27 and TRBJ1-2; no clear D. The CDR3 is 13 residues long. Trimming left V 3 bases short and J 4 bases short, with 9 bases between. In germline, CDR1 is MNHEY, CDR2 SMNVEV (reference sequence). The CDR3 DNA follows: TGTGCCAGCAGTTTTCGTCCTTCCTATGGCTACACCTTC. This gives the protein CASSFRPSYGYTF.

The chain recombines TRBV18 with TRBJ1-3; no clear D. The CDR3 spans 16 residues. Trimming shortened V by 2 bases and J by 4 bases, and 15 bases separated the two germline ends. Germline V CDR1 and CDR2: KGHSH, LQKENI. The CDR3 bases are TGTGCCAGCTCACCAGTCCCCTTCCTCGAGGGAAACACCATATATTTT. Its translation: CASSPVPFLEGNTIYF.

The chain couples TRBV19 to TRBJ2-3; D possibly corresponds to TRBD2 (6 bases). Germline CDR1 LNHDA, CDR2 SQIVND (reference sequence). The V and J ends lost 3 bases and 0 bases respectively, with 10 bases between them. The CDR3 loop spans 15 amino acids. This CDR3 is CASSIGRSSTDTQYF. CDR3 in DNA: TGTGCCAGTAGTATCGGGAGATCTAGCACAGATACGCAGTATTTT.

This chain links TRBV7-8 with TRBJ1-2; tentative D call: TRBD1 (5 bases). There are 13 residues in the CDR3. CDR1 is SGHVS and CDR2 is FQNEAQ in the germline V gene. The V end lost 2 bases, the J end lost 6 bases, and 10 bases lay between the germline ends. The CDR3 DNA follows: TGTGCCAGCAGCTTAATTGGGGCGGATGGCTACACCTTC. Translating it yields CASSLIGADGYTF.

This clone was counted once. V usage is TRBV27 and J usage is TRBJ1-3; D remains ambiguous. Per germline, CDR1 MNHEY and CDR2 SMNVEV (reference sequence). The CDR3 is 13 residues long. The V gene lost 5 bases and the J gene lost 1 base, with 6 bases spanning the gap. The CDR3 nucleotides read TGTGCCAGCAGTGAGGGTTCTGGAAACACCATATATTTT. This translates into CASSEGSGNTIYF.

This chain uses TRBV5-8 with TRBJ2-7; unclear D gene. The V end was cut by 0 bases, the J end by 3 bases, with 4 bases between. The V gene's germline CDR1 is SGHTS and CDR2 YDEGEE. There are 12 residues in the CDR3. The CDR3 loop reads CASSLVYYEQYF. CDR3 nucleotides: TGTGCCAGCAGCTTGGTCTACTACGAGCAGTACTTC.

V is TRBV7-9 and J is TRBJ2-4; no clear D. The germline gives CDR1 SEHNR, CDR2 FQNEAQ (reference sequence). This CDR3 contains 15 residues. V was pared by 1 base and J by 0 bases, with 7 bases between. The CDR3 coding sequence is TGTGCCAGCAGCTTAGGGCCGCTAGCCAAAAACATTCAGTACTTC. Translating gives CASSLGPLAKNIQYF.

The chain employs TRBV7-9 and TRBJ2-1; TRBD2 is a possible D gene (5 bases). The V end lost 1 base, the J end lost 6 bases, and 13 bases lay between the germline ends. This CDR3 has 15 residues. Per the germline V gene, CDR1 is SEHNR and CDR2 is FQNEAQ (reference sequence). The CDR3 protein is CASSLGGSGRNEQFF. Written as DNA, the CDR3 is TGTGCCAGCAGCTTAGGTGGGAGTGGGCGCAATGAGCAGTTCTTC.

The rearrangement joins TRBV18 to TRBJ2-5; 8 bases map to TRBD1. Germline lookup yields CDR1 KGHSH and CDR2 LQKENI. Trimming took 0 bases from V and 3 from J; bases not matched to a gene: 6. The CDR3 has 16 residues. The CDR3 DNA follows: TGTGCCAGCTCACCACCGGCAGGGGGCCCGAAAGAGACCCAGTACTTC. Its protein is CASSPPAGGPKETQYF.

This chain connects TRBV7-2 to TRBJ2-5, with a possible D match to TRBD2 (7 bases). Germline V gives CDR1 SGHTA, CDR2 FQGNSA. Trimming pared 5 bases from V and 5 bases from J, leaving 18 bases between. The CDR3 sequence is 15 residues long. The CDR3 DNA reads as TGTGCCAGCAGCCCCGGGGGGCTGAGGGGGGAGACCCAGTACTTC. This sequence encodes CASSPGGLRGETQYF.

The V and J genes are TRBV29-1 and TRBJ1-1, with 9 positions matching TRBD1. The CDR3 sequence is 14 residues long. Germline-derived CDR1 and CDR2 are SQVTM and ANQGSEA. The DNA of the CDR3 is TGCAGATCCCTCCGGAGACAGGGGGACACTGAAGCTTTCTTT. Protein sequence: CRSLRRQGDTEAFF.

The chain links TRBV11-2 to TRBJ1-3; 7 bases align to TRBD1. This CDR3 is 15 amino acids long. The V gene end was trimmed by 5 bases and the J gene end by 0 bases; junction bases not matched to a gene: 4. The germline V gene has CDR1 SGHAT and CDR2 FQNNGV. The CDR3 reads CASSPTGISGNTIYF. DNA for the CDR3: TGTGCCAGCAGCCCGACAGGGATCTCTGGAAACACCATATATTTT.

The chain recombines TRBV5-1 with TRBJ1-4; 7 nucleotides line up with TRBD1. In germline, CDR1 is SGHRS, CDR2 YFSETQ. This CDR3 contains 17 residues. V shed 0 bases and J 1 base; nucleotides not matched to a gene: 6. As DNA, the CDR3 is TGCGCCAGCAGCTTGGGAGGGGGCGTAGGAACTAATGAAAAACTGTTTTTT. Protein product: CASSLGGGVGTNEKLFF. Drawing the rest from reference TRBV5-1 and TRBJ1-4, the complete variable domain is KAGVTQTPRYLIKTRGQQVTLSCSPISGHRSVSWYQQTPGQGLQFLFEYFSETQRNKGNFPGRFSGRQFSNSRSEMNVSTLELGDSALYLCASSLGGGVGTNEKLFFGSGTQLSVL.

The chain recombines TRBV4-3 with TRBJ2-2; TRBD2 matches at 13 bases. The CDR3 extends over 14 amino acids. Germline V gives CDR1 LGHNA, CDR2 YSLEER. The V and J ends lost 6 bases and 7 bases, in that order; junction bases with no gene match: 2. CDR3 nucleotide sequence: TGCGCCAGCAGACTAGCGGGAGGGAGCGGGGAGCTGTTTTTT. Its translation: CASRLAGGSGELFF.

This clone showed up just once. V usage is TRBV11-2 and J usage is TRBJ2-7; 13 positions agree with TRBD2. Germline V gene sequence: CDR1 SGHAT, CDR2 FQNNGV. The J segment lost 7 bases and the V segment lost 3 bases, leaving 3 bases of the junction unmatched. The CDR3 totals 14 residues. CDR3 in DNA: TGTGCCAGCAGCTTGGGACTAGCGGGGTTAGAGCAGTACTTC. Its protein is CASSLGLAGLEQYF.

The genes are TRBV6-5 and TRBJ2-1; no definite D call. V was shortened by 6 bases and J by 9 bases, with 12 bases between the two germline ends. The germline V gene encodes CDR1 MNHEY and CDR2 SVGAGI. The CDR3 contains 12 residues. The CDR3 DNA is TGTGCCAGCAGACCATCTCTCGGTGAGCAGTTCTTC. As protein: CASRPSLGEQFF.

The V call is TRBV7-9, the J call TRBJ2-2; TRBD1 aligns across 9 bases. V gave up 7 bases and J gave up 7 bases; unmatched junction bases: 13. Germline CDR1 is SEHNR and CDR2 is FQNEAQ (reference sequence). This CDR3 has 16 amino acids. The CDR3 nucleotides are TGTGCCAGCACCTCCGGGACAGGGAAGGTTAGCGGGGAGCTGTTTTTT. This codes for CASTSGTGKVSGELFF.

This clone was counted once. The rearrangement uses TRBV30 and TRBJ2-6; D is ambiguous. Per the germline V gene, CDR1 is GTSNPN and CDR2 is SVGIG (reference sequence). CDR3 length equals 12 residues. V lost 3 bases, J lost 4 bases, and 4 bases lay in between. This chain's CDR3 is CAWSEGANVLTF. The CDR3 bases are TGTGCCTGGAGCGAGGGGGCCAACGTCCTGACTTTC. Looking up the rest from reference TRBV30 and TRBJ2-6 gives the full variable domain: SQTIHQWPATLVQPVGSPLSLECTVEGTSNPNLYWYRQAAGRGLQLLFYSVGIGQISSEVPQNLSASRPQDRQFILSSKKLLLSDSGFYLCAWSEGANVLTFGAGSRLTVL.